This T cell receptor (beta chain) came from a study of early T cells in non-severe SARS-CoV-2 infection. This clonotype was observed many times. The CDR3 has 16 residues. The V and J ends lost 5 bases and 4 bases, in that order; junction bases with no gene match: 11. Per the germline V gene, CDR1 is MNHNS and CDR2 is SASEGT. The protocol attached unique molecular identifiers to individual cDNA molecules. TCRdb processed the 5' RACE reads anew with MiXCR; each CDR3 protein has one entry. The sample lists some 49,000 distinct CDR3 sequences, approximately 12% occurring once. This sequence was found in an adult who was a healthcare worker with PCR-confirmed SARS-CoV-2 infection or an uninfected control (not recorded which). This chain uses TRBV6-1 with TRBJ1-1, with 9 bases fitting TRBD1. The sequenced material came from whole blood. The CDR3 spells CASSTSGTGFPTEAFF. The CDR3 nucleotides are TGTGCCAGCAGTACAAGCGGGACAGGGTTTCCCACTGAAGCTTTCTTT.